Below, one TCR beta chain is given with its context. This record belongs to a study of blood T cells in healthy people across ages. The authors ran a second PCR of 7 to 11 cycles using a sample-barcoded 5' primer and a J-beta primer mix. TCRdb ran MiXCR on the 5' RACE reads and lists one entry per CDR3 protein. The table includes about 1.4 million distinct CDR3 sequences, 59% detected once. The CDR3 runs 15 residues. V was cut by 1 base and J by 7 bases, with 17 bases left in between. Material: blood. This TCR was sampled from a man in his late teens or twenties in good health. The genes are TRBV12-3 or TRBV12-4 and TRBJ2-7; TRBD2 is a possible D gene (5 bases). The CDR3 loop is CASSLGGSGSLEQYF. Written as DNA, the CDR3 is TGTGCCAGCAGTTTAGGCGGGTCGGGGTCCTTGGAGCAGTACTTC.